This T cell receptor (beta chain) was captured by sequencing in a study of control samples from healthy donors and cancer patients. Clones were read by immunoSEQ multiplex PCR, and TCRdb kept only the in-frame ones, dropping some. Of about 98,000 clones listed, around three quarters are singletons. In its sample, this clone was seen a few times. With 6 bases clipped from V and 2 bases from J, the junction kept 7 bases outside the gene matches. CDR3 size: 14 residues. Germline V gives CDR1 SGHVS, CDR2 FQNEAQ. Sequencing was done on a sample of blood. This TCR was recovered from a woman aged 30 to 39 in good health. The chain uses TRBV7-8 and TRBJ2-7, with TRBD2 matching 7 bases. This chain's CDR3 is CASSLGLEPYEQYF. The CDR3, as DNA: TGTGCCAGCAGTCTCGGACTAGAACCCTACGAGCAGTACTTC.